Listed below are T cell receptor beta chains from one sample, sequenced in a study of control samples from healthy donors and cancer patients. Using immunoSEQ multiplex PCR, the repertoire was profiled, and TCRdb retains in-frame clones only, with some absent. The data contain 110,000 or so clones, around 90% of them singletons. Sequencing used blood. The receptors stem from a man aged 50-60 years in good health. The CDR3 runs from the conserved cysteine through the conserved F or W. D genes are given only for firm matches. Part of the rows lack a size; the others show once, few, many or a class for expanded clones.

NA TRBJ2-3 TRBV6-5 NA TGTGCCAGCAGTTATCGGGCGAAAGATACGCAGTATTTT CASSYRAKDTQYF
NA TRBJ1-2 TRBV6-5 NA TGTGCCAGCAGTTCGGGCCGGAGGGATGGCTACACCTTC CASSSGRRDGYTF
TRBD1 TRBJ2-7 TRBV11-2 NA TGTGCCAGCAGCCCTACGGACAGGGGGCACGAGCAGTACTTC CASSPTDRGHEQYF
NA TRBJ1-4 TRBV6-6 NA TGTGCCAGCAGTACGTGGGGACTAGGCCAGGAAAAACTGTTTTTT CASSTWGLGQEKLFF
TRBD1 TRBJ1-3 TRBV15 NA TGTGCCACCAGGAAGACAGGGAGCTCTGGAAACACCATATATTTT CATRKTGSSGNTIYF
TRBD1 TRBJ2-2 TRBV6-5 NA TGTGCCAGCAGTTGGACAGGGGCGGACACCGGGGAGCTGTTTTTT CASSWTGADTGELFF
NA TRBJ2-1 TRBV6-2/TRBV6-3 once TGTGCCAGCAGTTACCAGTGGGGGGATTACAATGAGCAGTTCTTC CASSYQWGDYNEQFF
NA TRBJ1-6 TRBV19 NA TGTGCCAGTGGACACGGGAATTCACCCCTCCACTTT CASGHGNSPLHF
TRBD1 TRBJ1-1 TRBV3-1/TRBV3-2 once TGTGCCAGCAGCCAAATGGTGAAGGGGGCAGGGGACGTCAGGAACACTGAAGCTTTCTTT CASSQMVKGAGDVRNTEAFF
NA TRBJ1-6 TRBV10-3 NA TGTGCCATCAGTGAGTCATCAGGATATAATTCACCCCTCCACTTT CAISESSGYNSPLHF
NA TRBJ2-3 TRBV11-3 NA TGTGCCAGCGCCTGGGGCAGGGGCACAGATACGCAGTATTTT CASAWGRGTDTQYF
NA TRBJ2-1 TRBV20-1 NA TGCAGTGCCGCGGTCAATGAGCAGTTCTTC CSAAVNEQFF
NA TRBJ2-3 TRBV6-5 NA TGTGCCAGCAGTTACTCGCGGTACCGATCAGATACGCAGTATTTT CASSYSRYRSDTQYF
TRBD2 TRBJ2-3 TRBV7-9 NA TGTGCCAGCAGCCCGGGACTAGCGGGGACCACAGATACGCAGTATTTT CASSPGLAGTTDTQYF
NA TRBJ2-7 TRBV6-2/TRBV6-3 NA TGTGCCAGCAGTTACTCAGGAGAACTGTACGAGCAGTACTTC CASSYSGELYEQYF
NA TRBJ1-1 TRBV6-2/TRBV6-3 few TGTGCCAGCAGTTACTCTCAGGGCCTGAACACTGAAGCTTTCTTT CASSYSQGLNTEAFF